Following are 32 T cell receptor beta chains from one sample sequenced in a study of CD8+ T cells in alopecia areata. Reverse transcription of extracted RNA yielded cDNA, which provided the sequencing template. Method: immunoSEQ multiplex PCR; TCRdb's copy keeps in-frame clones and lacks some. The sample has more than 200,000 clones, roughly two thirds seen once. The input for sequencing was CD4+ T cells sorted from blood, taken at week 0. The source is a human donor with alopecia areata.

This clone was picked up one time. DNA of the CDR3: TGTGCCAGCAGCCGCCGGGACCGTCGGGATACGCAGTATTTT. Amino acids: CASSRRDRRDTQYF. The chain uses TRBV7-2 and TRBJ2-3; D is possibly TRBD1 or TRBD2 (5 bases each). V dropped 5 bases and J dropped 6 bases, with 15 bases sitting between them. This CDR3 contains 14 residues. Germline-derived CDR1 and CDR2 are SGHTA and FQGNSA. Using reference TRBV7-2 and TRBJ2-3 for the parts outside the CDR3, the full variable domain is GAGVSQSPSNKVTEKGKDVELRCDPISGHTALYWYRQSLGQGLEFLIYFQGNSAPDKSGLPSDRFSAERTGGSVSTLTIQRTQQEDSAVYLCASSRRDRRDTQYFGPGTRLTVL.

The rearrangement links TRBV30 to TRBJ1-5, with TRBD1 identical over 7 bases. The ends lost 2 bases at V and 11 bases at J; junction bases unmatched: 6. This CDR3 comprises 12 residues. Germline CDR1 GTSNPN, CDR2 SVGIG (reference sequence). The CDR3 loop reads CAWSKGARAQHF. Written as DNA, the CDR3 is TGTGCCTGGAGTAAGGGGGCAAGGGCCCAGCATTTT.

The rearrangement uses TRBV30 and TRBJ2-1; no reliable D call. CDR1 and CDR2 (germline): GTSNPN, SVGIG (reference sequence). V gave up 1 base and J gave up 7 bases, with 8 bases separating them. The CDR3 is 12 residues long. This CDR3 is CAWSGLGNEQFF. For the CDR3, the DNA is TGTGCCTGGAGTGGGCTTGGGAATGAGCAGTTCTTC.

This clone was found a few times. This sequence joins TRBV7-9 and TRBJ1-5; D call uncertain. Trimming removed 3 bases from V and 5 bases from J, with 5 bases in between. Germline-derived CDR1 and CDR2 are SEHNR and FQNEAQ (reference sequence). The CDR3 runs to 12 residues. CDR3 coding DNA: TGTGCCAGCAGCTTTACAGATCAGCCCCAGCATTTT. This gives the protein CASSFTDQPQHF.

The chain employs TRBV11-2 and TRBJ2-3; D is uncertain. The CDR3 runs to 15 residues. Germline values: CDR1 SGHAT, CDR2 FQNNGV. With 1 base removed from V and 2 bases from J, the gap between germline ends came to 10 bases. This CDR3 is CASSLGASLTDTQYF. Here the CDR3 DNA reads TGTGCCAGCAGCTTAGGAGCATCCCTCACAGATACGCAGTATTTT.

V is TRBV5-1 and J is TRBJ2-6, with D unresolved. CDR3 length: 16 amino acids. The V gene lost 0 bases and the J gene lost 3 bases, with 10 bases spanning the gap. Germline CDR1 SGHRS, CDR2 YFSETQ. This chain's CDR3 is CASSLAIASGANVLTF. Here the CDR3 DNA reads TGCGCCAGCAGCTTGGCCATTGCGAGTGGGGCCAACGTCCTGACTTTC.

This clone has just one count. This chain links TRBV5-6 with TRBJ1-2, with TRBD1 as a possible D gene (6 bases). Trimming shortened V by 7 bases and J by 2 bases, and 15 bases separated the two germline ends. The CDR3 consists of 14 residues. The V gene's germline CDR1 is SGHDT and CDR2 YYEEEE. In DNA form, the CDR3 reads TGTGCCAGCGGAGACAGGTTCCTCAACTATGGCTACACCTTC. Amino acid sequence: CASGDRFLNYGYTF.

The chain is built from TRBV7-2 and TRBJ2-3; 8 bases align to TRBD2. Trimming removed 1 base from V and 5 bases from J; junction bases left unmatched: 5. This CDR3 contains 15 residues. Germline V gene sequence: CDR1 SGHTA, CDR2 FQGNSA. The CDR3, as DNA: TGTGCCAGCAGCTTAGGTAGCGGGGCGGGAGATACGCAGTATTTT. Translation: CASSLGSGAGDTQYF.

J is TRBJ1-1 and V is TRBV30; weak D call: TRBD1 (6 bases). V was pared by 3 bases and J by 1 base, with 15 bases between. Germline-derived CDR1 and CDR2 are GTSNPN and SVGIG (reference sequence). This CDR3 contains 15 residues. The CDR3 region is CAWSQRLGGNTEAFF. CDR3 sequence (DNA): TGTGCCTGGAGCCAGAGGCTAGGGGGGAACACTGAAGCTTTCTTT.

For the CDR3, the DNA is TGTGCCAGCAGTGATTGGAGCAATCAGCCCCAGCATTTT. This gives the protein CASSDWSNQPQHF. This sequence joins TRBV25-1 and TRBJ1-5; D remains unclear. The V gene lost 3 bases and the J gene lost 1 base, with 4 bases spanning the gap. Looked up from germline, CDR1 is MGHDK and CDR2 is SYGVNS. The CDR3 contains 13 residues.

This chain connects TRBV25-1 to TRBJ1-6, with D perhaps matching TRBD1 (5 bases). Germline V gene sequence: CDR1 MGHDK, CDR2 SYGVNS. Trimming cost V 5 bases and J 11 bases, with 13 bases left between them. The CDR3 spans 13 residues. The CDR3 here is CASSPDLGAPLHF. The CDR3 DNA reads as TGTGCCAGCAGTCCGGATCTGGGGGCACCCCTCCACTTT.

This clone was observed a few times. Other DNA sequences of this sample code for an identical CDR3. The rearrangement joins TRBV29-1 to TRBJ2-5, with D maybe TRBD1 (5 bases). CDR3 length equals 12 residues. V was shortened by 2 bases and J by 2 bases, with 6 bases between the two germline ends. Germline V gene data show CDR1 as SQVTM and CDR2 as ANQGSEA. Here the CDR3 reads CSVERQQETQYF. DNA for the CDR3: TGCAGCGTTGAAAGACAGCAAGAGACCCAGTACTTC. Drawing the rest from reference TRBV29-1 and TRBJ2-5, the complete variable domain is SAVISQKPSRDICQRGTSLTIQCQVDSQVTMMFWYRQQPGQSLTLIATANQGSEATYESGFVIDKFPISRPNLTFSTLTVSNMSPEDSSIYLCSVERQQETQYFGPGTRLLVL.

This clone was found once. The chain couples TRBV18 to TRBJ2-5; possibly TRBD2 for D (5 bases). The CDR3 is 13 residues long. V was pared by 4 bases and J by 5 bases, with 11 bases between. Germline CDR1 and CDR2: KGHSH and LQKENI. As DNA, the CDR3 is TGTGCCAGCTCACTGCGAAGGGAGGAGACCCAGTACTTC. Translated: CASSLRREETQYF.

This CDR3 is CASSLRSYTDTQYF. CDR3 DNA: TGTGCCAGCAGCTTGAGGTCGTACACAGATACGCAGTATTTT. This sequence joins TRBV5-4 and TRBJ2-3; D is unresolved. The CDR3 contains 14 residues. Germline V lookup: CDR1 SGHNT, CDR2 YYREEE (reference sequence). V lost 1 base and J lost 2, with 8 bases in between.

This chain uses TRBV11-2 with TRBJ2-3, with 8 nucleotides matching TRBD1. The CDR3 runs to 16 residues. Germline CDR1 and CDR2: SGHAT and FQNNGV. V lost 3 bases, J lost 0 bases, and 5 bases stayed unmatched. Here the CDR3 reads CASSFVQGASTDTQYF. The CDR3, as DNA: TGTGCCAGCAGCTTCGTCCAGGGGGCTAGCACAGATACGCAGTATTTT.

The DNA for the CDR3 is TGCGCCAGCAGCCAAGGAAATGGGCGGGGGCGCCTATCCTACGAGCAGTACTTC. Amino acid sequence: CASSQGNGRGRLSYEQYF. The chain has TRBV4-1 and TRBJ2-7; D possibly corresponds to TRBD2 (7 bases). The CDR3 runs to 18 residues. Germline lookup yields CDR1 MGHRA and CDR2 YSYEKL. V was shortened by 1 base and J by 1 base, with 20 bases between the two germline ends.

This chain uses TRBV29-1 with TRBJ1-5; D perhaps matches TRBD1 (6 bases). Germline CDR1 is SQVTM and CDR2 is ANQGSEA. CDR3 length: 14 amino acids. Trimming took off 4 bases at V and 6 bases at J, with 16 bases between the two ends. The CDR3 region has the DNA TGCAGCGTTGTAGGGGGGGACGGCAGTCAGCCCCAGCATTTT. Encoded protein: CSVVGGDGSQPQHF.

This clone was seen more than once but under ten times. The CDR3 nucleotides are TGTGCCAGCAGCCCTAACCGGGGGACGAACACCGGGGAGCTGTTTTTT. This codes for CASSPNRGTNTGELFF. This sequence joins TRBV7-2 and TRBJ2-2; tentative D call: TRBD2 (6 bases). This CDR3 comprises 16 residues. Germline V gene sequence: CDR1 SGHTA, CDR2 FQGNSA. Trimming removed 5 bases from V and 0 bases from J, with 13 bases in between.

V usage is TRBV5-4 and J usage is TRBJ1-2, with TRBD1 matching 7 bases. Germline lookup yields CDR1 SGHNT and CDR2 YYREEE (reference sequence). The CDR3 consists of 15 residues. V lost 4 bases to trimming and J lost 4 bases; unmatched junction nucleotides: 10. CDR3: CASSPWTGPSYGYTF. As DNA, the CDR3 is TGTGCCAGCAGCCCCTGGACAGGTCCCTCCTATGGCTACACCTTC.

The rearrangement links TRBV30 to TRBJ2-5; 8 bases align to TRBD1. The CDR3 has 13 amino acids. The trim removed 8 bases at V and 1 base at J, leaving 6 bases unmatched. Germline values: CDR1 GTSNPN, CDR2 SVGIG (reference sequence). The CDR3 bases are TGTGCCGTAACGACAGGGGCCCAAGAGACCCAGTACTTC. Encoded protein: CAVTTGAQETQYF.

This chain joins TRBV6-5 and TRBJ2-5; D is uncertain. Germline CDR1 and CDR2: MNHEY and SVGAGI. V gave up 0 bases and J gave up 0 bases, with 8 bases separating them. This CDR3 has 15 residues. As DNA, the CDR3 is TGTGCCAGCAGTTACTCGCTCAGTTACCAAGAGACCCAGTACTTC. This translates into CASSYSLSYQETQYF.

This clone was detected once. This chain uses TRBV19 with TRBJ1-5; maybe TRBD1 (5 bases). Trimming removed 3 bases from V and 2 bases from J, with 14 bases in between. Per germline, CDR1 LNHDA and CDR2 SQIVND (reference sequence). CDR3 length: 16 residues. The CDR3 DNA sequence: TGTGCCAGTAGTATCCCCAGGGCGGTGGGCAATCAGCCCCAGCATTTT. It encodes CASSIPRAVGNQPQHF.

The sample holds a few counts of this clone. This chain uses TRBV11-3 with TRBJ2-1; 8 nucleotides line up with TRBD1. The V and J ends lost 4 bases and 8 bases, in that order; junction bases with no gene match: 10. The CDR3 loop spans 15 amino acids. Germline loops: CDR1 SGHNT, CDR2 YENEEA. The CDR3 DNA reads TGTGCCAGCAGCTCCTCGACAGGGGATGTAGATGAGCAGTTCTTC. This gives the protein CASSSSTGDVDEQFF.

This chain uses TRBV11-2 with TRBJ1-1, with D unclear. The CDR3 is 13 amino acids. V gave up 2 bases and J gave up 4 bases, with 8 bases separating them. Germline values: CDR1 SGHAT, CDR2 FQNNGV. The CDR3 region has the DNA TGTGCCAGCAGCTTACGTCGGGGCACTGAAGCTTTCTTT. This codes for CASSLRRGTEAFF.

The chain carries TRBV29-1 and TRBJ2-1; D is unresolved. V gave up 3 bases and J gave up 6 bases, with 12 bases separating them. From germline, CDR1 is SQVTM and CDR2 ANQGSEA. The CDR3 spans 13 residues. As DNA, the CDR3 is TGCAGCGTTGAGTGGCACGCTGGCAATGAGCAGTTCTTC. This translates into CSVEWHAGNEQFF.

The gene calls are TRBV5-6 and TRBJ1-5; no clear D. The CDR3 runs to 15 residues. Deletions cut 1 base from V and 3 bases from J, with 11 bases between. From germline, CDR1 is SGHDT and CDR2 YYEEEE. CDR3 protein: CASSLRGAPNQPQHF. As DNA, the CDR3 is TGTGCCAGCAGCTTGCGGGGTGCTCCCAATCAGCCCCAGCATTTT.

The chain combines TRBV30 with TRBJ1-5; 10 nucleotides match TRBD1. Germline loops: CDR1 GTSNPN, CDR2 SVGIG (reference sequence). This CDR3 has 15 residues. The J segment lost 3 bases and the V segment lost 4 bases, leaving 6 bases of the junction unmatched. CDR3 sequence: CAWTTGQGYNQPQHF. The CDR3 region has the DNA TGTGCCTGGACCACGGGACAGGGGTACAATCAGCCCCAGCATTTT.

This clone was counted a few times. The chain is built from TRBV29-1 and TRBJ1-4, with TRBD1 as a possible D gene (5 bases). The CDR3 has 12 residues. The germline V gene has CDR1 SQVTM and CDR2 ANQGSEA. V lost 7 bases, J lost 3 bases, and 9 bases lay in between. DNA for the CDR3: TGCAGCGCGACAGAAGCTAATGAAAAACTGTTTTTT. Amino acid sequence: CSATEANEKLFF.

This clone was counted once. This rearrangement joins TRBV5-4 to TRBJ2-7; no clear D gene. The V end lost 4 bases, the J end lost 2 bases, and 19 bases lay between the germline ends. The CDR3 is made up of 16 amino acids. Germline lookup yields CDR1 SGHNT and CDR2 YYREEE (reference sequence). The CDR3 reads CASSPRGSSGTYEQYF. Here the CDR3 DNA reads TGTGCCAGCAGCCCCCGCGGCTCCAGTGGGACCTACGAGCAGTACTTC.

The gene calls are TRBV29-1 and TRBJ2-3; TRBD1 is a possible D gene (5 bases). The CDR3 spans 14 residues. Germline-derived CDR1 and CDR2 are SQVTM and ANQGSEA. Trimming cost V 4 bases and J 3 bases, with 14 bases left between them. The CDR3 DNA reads TGCAGCGTTGTAGAGGACACTACGACAGATACGCAGTATTTT. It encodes CSVVEDTTTDTQYF.

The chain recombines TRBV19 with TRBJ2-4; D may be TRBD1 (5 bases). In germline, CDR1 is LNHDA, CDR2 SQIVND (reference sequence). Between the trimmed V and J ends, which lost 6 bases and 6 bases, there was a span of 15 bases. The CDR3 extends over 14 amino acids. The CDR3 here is CASSPSGIGNIQYF. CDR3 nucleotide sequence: TGTGCCAGTAGCCCCTCAGGGATCGGAAACATTCAGTACTTC.

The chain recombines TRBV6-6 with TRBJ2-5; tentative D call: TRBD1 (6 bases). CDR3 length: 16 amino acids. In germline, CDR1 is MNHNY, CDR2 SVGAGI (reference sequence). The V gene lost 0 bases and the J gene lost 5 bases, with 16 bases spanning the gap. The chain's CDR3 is CASSYSGAGYRETQYF. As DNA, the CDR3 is TGTGCCAGCAGTTACTCGGGGGCCGGGTATCGGGAGACCCAGTACTTC.